What follows is one TCR beta chain and its context. The sample originates from a study of identical twins. The germline V gene encodes CDR1 SGHNT and CDR2 YENEEA. CDR3 length: 16 amino acids. The J segment lost 0 bases and the V segment lost 1 base, leaving 4 bases of the junction unmatched. TCRdb re-derived calls from the 5' RACE reads in MiXCR, one entry per CDR3 protein. The table records 550,000 to 700,000 distinct CDR3 sequences, 7.5% to 10% of them present only once. These sequences were also reported in another study, on yellow fever vaccine responses in identical twins.

The sequenced sample consisted of PBMCs. This clonotype was obtained from a woman aged 18 to 35 in good health. The chain carries TRBV11-3 and TRBJ2-3, with 7 positions matching TRBD2. CDR3 sequence reads: CASSLVGGRSTDTQYF. The CDR3, as DNA: TGTGCCAGCAGCTTAGTGGGAGGGAGGAGCACAGATACGCAGTATTTT. Based on the CDR3 plus reference TRBV11-3 and TRBJ2-3, the full variable domain is EAGVVQSPRYKIIEKKQPVAFWCNPISGHNTLYWYLQNLGQGPELLIRYENEEAVDDSQLPKDRFSAERLKGVDSTLKIQPAELGDSAVYLCASSLVGGRSTDTQYFGPGTRLTVL.